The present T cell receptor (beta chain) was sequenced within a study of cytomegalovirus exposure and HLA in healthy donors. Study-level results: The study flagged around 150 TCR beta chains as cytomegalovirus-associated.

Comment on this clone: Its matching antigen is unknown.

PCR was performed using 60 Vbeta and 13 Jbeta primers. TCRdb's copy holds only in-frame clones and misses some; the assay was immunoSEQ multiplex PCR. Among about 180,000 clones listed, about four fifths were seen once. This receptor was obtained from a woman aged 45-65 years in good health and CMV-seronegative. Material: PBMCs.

Here the CDR3 reads CATSRVGLAGVNQETQYF. CDR3 coding DNA: TGTGCCACCAGCAGAGTAGGTCTAGCGGGGGTAAACCAAGAGACCCAGTACTTC. The J gene is TRBJ2-5, the V gene TRBV15, with 10 bases that match TRBD2. V was clipped by 1 base and J by 0 bases; unmatched bases: 8. The CDR3 sequence is 18 residues long. Germline values: CDR1 LNHNV, CDR2 YYDKDF (reference sequence).